This T cell receptor beta chain comes out of a study of CD8 T cells in ankylosing spondylitis. Study results and limitations: Clones linked with disease were CD8+ and fairly uncommon in the peripheral blood. The authors reported significant enrichment of disease-linked clones in matched ankylosing spondylitis synovial fluid. The study identified a TCR beta motif of about eight highly homologous variants that appeared characteristic of ankylosing spondylitis blood.

By quantitative 5'-RACE with molecular barcodes, the TCR beta libraries were made. MiXCR, applied by TCRdb to the 5' RACE reads, yields one record per CDR3 protein. Altogether about 39,000 distinct CDR3 sequences are present, under 5% being singletons, with the ten largest covering under 4.5%. This clonotype was found many times. Its antigen is unknown. What was sequenced was blood, either unsorted or a sorted T cell fraction (not recorded which). This receptor was taken from a female donor with ankylosing spondylitis or in good health (not recorded which).

The CDR3 loop reads CASSESIAGGADTQYF. CDR3 coding DNA: TGTGCCAGCAGCGAGTCCATAGCGGGGGGGGCAGATACGCAGTATTTT. V gene TRBV9 combines with J gene TRBJ2-3; 11 nucleotides match TRBD2. V was pared by 3 bases and J by 4 bases, with 7 bases of the junction left unmatched. Germline V lookup: CDR1 SGDLS, CDR2 YYNGEE. This CDR3 has 16 residues.